The present T cell receptor (beta chain) was sequenced within a study of radiation and T cells in renal cell carcinoma. Study at large: Nephrectomy followed 15 Gy stereotactic body radiation by 4 weeks.

This sample's time point: blood 2 weeks post-SBRT. The treatment: 15 Gy SBRT to primary tumor, nephrectomy 4 weeks later. Some clones are missing from TCRdb's copy, which holds only in-frame ones; the method was immunoSEQ multiplex PCR. This table holds just over 150,000 clones, roughly 86% found once. Germline loops: CDR1 SGDLS, CDR2 YYNGEE. The CDR3 is 16 amino acids. V was pared by 4 bases and J by 0 bases, with 8 bases of the junction left unmatched. The sequence was collected from a woman in her fifties or sixties with renal cell carcinoma. Sequences were derived from blood, sampled from a patient whose treatment included radiotherapy and nephrectomy. The chain couples TRBV9 to TRBJ2-3; 7 bases fit TRBD1. CDR3: CASSPGTAPSTDTQYF. The CDR3 DNA reads as TGTGCCAGCAGCCCCGGGACAGCTCCTAGCACAGATACGCAGTATTTT.